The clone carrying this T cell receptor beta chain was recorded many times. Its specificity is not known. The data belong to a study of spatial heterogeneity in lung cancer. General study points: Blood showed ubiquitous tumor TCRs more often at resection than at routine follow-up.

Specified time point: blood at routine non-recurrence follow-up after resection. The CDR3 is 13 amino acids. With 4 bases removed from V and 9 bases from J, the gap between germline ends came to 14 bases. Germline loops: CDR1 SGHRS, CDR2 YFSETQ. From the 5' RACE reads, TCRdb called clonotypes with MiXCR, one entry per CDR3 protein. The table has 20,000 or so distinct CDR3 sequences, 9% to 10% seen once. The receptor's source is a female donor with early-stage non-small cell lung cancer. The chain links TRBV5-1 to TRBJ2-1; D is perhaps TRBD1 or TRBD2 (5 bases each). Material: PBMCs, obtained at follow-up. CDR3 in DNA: TGCGCCAGCAGCCCCGGTGAGAGGGGTGAGCAGTTCTTC. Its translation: CASSPGERGEQFF.